The following is a TCR beta chain sequence with its context. This clonotype was recorded many times. Its antigen is unknown. Base qualities are missing; no much larger clone stands one base away. The sample originates from a study of early T cells in non-severe SARS-CoV-2 infection (TCRdb year 2021). Regarding the complete study: TCR sequencing used bulk RNA from unsorted whole blood, so alpha and beta chains could not be paired. What the work shows at the level of the full study, not this receptor alone: Matching against VDJdb was skewed toward anti-spike CD8 responses, likely underestimated virus-specific expansions, and missed private and CD4 specificities.

The germline V gene (reference sequence) sets CDR1 to DFQATT and CDR2 to SNEGSKA. Trimming takes 3 bases from V and 0 bases from J, and the germline ends sit 15 bases apart. From the cysteine through the phenylalanine, the CDR3 covers 16 amino acids. Solely the CDR3 DNA is kept, with 48 bases framed from the first base. Library preparation used 5' RACE. The sequencer listed for this sample is NextSeq 500. In the TCR library protocol, unique molecular identifiers were attached to individual cDNA molecules to correct for PCR bias and sequencing error. Both TCR alpha and beta chains were sequenced, and tight co-correlation was observed between alpha and beta sequence abundances in each sample. The authors processed their data as follows. Decombinator V4 was used to annotate the V gene, J gene and CDR3 of the TCR sequences. Expanded TCRs were defined as changing significantly between any two time points under a Poisson model with p below 0.0001. TCR abundances were normalised to the total number of TCRs sequenced per sample and expressed as counts per million. TRAV1-2 paired with TRAJ12, TRAJ20 or TRAJ33 defined MAIT TCRs, while TRAV10 paired with TRAJ18 defined iNKT TCRs. VDJdb, accessed 1 November 2021, was searched for CMV, EBV and SARS-CoV-2 annotated TCRs, excluding TCRs annotated for multiple antigens. TCRdb reprocessing: public reads trimmed at Q25 with fastp, clones called with MiXCR, in-frame beta chains kept. Here each entry gathers all rows of one CDR3 protein and keeps the most common genes and DNA. The V and J calls here are based on TCRdb, not the publication. The sample table lists tens of thousands of distinct CDR3 sequences, approximately 12% of them with a count of one. Almost 6.5% of the sample belongs to the ten largest clones.

This was a case-control study nested in a cohort of healthcare workers in London, UK, who had nasopharyngeal swab PCR tests and blood samples taken every week. Healthcare workers were recruited during the week of the UK lockdown, between 23 and 31 March 2020, and followed weekly for up to 16 weeks. The TCR was taken from an adult who was a healthcare worker with PCR-confirmed SARS-CoV-2 infection or an uninfected control (not recorded which). Material for sequencing was whole blood. The chain is made from TRBV20-1 and TRBJ1-5; the D segment cannot be called with confidence. The encoded CDR3 is CSASRHRVGSNQPQHF. The DNA sequence is given as TGCAGTGCTAGTCGGCACCGGGTTGGTAGCAATCAGCCCCAGCATTTT.